These 10 T cell receptor beta chains share one sample of origin, sequenced in a study of CD8 T cells in ankylosing spondylitis. MiXCR, run by TCRdb on the 5' RACE reads, gives a single entry per CDR3 protein. Here the sample spans approximately 150,000 distinct CDR3 sequences, around 9.6% being singletons. Sequenced sample: blood, either unsorted or a sorted T cell fraction (not recorded which). The receptors originated from a female donor with ankylosing spondylitis or in good health (not recorded which).

CDR3 protein: CASSPLGAAFHEQYF. The CDR3 bases are TGTGCCAGCAGTCCCTTGGGGGCTGCCTTCCACGAGCAGTACTTC. The chain links TRBV5-6 to TRBJ2-7, with a weak D call TRBD1 (6 bases). The V gene's germline CDR1 is SGHDT and CDR2 YYEEEE. The V end was cut by 5 bases, the J end by 5 bases, with 20 bases between. The length of the CDR3 is 15 residues.

V usage is TRBV27 and J usage is TRBJ2-7; the D is unclear. V was trimmed by 5 bases and J by 3 bases, leaving 20 bases between them. This CDR3 has 16 amino acids. Germline V gene sequence: CDR1 MNHEY, CDR2 SMNVEV (reference sequence). Here the CDR3 reads CASSRSGSAGRYEQYF. Here the CDR3 DNA reads TGTGCCAGCAGTCGCAGTGGCTCCGCCGGACGCTACGAGCAGTACTTC.

This clonotype occurred many times. The chain recombines TRBV5-1 with TRBJ1-1, with D unresolved. V was cut by 0 bases and J by 7 bases, with 4 bases left in between. The CDR3 spans 11 residues. Germline lookup yields CDR1 SGHRS and CDR2 YFSETQ. CDR3 nucleotide sequence: TGCGCCAGCAGCTTGGCGGATGAAGCTTTCTTT. It translates to CASSLADEAFF.

This clonotype turned up a few times. V is TRBV3-1 and J is TRBJ1-5, with a possible D match to TRBD1 (6 bases). Trimming stripped 4 bases from V and 5 bases from J, with 12 bases between. CDR3 length: 14 amino acids. CDR1 and CDR2 from the germline V gene are LGHDT and YNNKEL (reference sequence). CDR3 in DNA: TGTGCCAGCAGCCCTTCGGACAGTTATCAGCCCCAGCATTTT. Translating it yields CASSPSDSYQPQHF.

This clonotype has only a few counts. The V call is TRBV5-4, the J call TRBJ2-1, with 7 bases lining up with TRBD1. The trim removed 7 bases at V and 3 bases at J, leaving 13 bases unmatched. CDR1 and CDR2 from the germline V gene are SGHNT and YYREEE (reference sequence). CDR3 length equals 16 residues. The CDR3 sequence: CASRPQAGTDYNEQFF. DNA for the CDR3: TGTGCCAGCCGGCCCCAGGCCGGGACAGACTACAATGAGCAGTTCTTC.

The V and J genes are TRBV4-3 and TRBJ1-1, with no clear D. This CDR3 is 14 amino acids long. Germline V gene data show CDR1 as LGHNA and CDR2 as YSLEER. V was shortened by 1 base and J by 5 bases, with 11 bases between the two germline ends. The CDR3 coding sequence is TGCGCCAGCAGCCAAGGTCTTGGGGAAACTGAAGCTTTCTTT. Its translation is CASSQGLGETEAFF.

This clonotype was detected a few times. The CDR3 is CASSWPLGNTEAFF. In nucleotides, the CDR3 is TGTGCCAGCAGCTGGCCTCTGGGCAACACTGAAGCTTTCTTT. V and J are TRBV7-9 and TRBJ1-1; the D is unclear. Germline assignment: CDR1 SEHNR and CDR2 FQNEAQ (reference sequence). Trimming removed 4 bases from V and 2 bases from J, with 11 bases in between. The CDR3 runs to 14 residues. The complete variable domain, with remaining parts taken from reference TRBV7-9 and TRBJ1-1, reads DTGVSQNPRHKITKRGQNVTFRCDPISEHNRLYWYRQTLGQGPEFLTYFQNEAQLEKSRLLSDRFSAERPKGSFSTLEIQRTEQGDSAMYLCASSWPLGNTEAFFGQGTRLTVV.

V gene TRBV5-5 combines with J gene TRBJ2-3; D gene ambiguous. Trimming cost V 0 bases and J 1 base, with 9 bases left between them. This CDR3 is 15 amino acids long. Germline V gene data show CDR1 as SGHKS and CDR2 as YYEKEE (reference sequence). CDR3 sequence reads: CASSLGPPGTDTQYF. The CDR3 nucleotides read TGTGCCAGCAGCTTGGGACCGCCTGGCACAGATACGCAGTATTTT. The full variable domain, completed using reference TRBV5-5 and TRBJ2-3, is DAGVTQSPTHLIKTRGQQVTLRCSPISGHKSVSWYQQVLGQGPQFIFQYYEKEERGRGNFPDRFSARQFPNYSSELNVNALLLGDSALYLCASSLGPPGTDTQYFGPGTRLTVL.

This clonotype was seen repeatedly, ten times or more. V usage is TRBV29-1 and J usage is TRBJ2-2; D is possibly TRBD1 (6 bases). V shed 8 bases and J shed 1 base, with 14 bases lying between them. In germline, CDR1 is SQVTM, CDR2 ANQGSEA. CDR3 size: 14 residues. CDR3 bases: TGCAGCATTTCCGGGACAAAGAACACCGGGGAGCTGTTTTTT. Translated, it gives CSISGTKNTGELFF.

V gene TRBV25-1 combines with J gene TRBJ2-3; 9 nucleotides match TRBD1. This CDR3 region has 15 residues. Trimming cost V 3 bases and J 6 bases; bases outside gene matches: 7. The germline gives CDR1 MGHDK, CDR2 SYGVNS. CDR3 protein: CASSERDRELDTQYF. Written as DNA, the CDR3 is TGTGCCAGCAGTGAGAGGGACAGGGAGTTGGATACGCAGTATTTT.